The source of this T cell receptor (beta chain) is a study of glioma-infiltrating T cells. Whole-study findings and limits: Tissue and blood shared very few CDR3 sequences. Non-neoplastic patients had below-expected tissue-blood divergence, while all gliomas exceeded expectation.

Between the trimmed V and J ends, which lost 3 bases and 4 bases, there was a span of 10 bases. The CDR3 loop spans 15 amino acids. Germline CDR1 reads LGHDT; CDR2 reads YNNKEL (reference sequence). Of note for this clonotype: Its specificity is unknown.

TCR alpha and beta CDR3 regions were amplified from RNA using iRepertoire nested multiplex PCR. Tissue mRNA or PBMC total RNA, about 85-400 ng, went into one-step reverse transcription and amplification. TCRdb independently ran MiXCR on the multiplex PCR reads; one entry per CDR3 protein. This table has some 190,000 distinct CDR3 sequences, about 32% appearing once. The sequence was collected from a human donor with low-grade glioma or glioblastoma, undergoing nonglioma brain surgery, or in good health (not recorded which). Sequencing was done on a sample of glioma tissue, nonneoplastic brain tissue, or PBMCs (not recorded which). J is TRBJ2-6 and V is TRBV3-1, with unresolved D. CDR3 in amino acids: CASSQFSFGANVLTF. As DNA, the CDR3 is TGTGCCAGCAGCCAGTTTTCGTTCGGGGCCAACGTCCTGACTTTC.